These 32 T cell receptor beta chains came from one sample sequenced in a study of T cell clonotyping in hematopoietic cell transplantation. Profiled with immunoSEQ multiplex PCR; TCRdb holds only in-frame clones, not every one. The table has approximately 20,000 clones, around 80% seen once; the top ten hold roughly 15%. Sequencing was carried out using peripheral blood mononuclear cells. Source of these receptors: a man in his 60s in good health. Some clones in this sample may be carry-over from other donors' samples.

CDR3 sequence reads: CASSERGSDTEAFF. The CDR3 nucleotides read TGTGCCAGCAGTGAAAGGGGGTCGGACACTGAAGCTTTCTTT. The chain recombines TRBV7-2 with TRBJ1-1; D may be TRBD1 (6 bases). Germline V gene sequence: CDR1 SGHTA, CDR2 FQGNSA. The CDR3 covers 14 residues. The V end was cut by 6 bases, the J end by 3 bases, with 14 bases between.

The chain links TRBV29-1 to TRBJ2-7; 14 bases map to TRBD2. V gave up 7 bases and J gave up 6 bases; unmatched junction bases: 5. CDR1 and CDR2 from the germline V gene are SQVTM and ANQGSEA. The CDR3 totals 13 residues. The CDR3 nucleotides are TGCAGCGCGGGGACTAGCGGGAGCGGCGAGCAGTACTTC. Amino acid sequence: CSAGTSGSGEQYF.

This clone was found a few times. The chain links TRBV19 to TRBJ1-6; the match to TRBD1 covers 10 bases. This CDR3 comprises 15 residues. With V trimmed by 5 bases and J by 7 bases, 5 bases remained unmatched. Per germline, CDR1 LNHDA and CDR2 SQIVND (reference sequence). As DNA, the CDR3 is TGTGCCAGTAGTTTAAGGGGACAGGGGAATTCACCCCTCCACTTT. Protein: CASSLRGQGNSPLHF. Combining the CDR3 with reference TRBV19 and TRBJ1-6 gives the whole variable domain DGGITQSPKYLFRKEGQNVTLSCEQNLNHDAMYWYRQDPGQGLRLIYYSQIVNDFQKGDIAEGYSVSREKKESFPLTVTSAQKNPTAFYLCASSLRGQGNSPLHFGNGTRLTVT.

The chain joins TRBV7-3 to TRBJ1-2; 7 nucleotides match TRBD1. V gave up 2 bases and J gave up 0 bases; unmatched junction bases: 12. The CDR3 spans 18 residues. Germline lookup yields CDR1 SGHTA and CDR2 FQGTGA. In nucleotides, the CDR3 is TGTGCCAGCAGCTTAGTCCCAGGGGGACTCGCTGCTAACTATGGCTACACCTTC. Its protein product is CASSLVPGGLAANYGYTF.

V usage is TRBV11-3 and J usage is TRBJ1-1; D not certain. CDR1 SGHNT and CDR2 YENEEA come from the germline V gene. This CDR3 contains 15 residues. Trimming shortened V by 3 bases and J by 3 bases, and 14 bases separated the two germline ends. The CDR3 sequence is CASSLGQPGDTEAFF. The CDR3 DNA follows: TGTGCCAGCAGCTTGGGCCAACCCGGGGACACTGAAGCTTTCTTT.

In nucleotides, the CDR3 is TGCGCCAGCAGCCAGGCACTAGCTACGGACATTCAGTACTTC. It translates to CASSQALATDIQYF. The chain links TRBV4-3 to TRBJ2-4; weak D call: TRBD2 (6 bases). V was clipped by 3 bases and J by 8 bases, with 14 bases between them. The germline gives CDR1 LGHNA, CDR2 YSLEER. The CDR3 totals 14 residues.

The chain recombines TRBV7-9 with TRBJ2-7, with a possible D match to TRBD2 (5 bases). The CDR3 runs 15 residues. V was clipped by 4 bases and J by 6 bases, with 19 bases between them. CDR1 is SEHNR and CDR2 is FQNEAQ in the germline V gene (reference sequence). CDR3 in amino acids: CASSSDGPGVSEQYF. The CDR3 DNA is TGTGCCAGCAGCTCCGACGGCCCCGGGGTGAGCGAGCAGTACTTC.

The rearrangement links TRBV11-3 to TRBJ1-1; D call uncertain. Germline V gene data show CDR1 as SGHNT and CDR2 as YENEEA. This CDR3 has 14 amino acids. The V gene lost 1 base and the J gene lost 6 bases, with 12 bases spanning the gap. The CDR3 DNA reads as TGTGCCAGCAGCTTAGTCAGTGGGAGCTCTGAAGCTTTCTTT. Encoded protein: CASSLVSGSSEAFF.

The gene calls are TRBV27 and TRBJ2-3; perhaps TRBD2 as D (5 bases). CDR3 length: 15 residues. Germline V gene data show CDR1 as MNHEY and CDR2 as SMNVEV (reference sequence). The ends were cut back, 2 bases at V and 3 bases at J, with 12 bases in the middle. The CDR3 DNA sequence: TGTGCCAGCAGTTTAGAGGGTCTGAGGACAGATACGCAGTATTTT. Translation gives CASSLEGLRTDTQYF.

The CDR3 is CASSLAGGYAAHTDTQYF. The CDR3 DNA is TGTGCCAGCAGTTTGGCGGGCGGCTACGCGGCCCACACAGATACGCAGTATTTT. The chain carries TRBV28 and TRBJ2-3; maybe TRBD2 (5 bases). Germline V gene sequence: CDR1 MDHEN, CDR2 SYDVKM. This CDR3 comprises 18 residues. Trimming stripped 3 bases from V and 2 bases from J, with 21 bases between.

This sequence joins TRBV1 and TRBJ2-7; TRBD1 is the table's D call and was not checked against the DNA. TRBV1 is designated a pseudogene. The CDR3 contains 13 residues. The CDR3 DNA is TGCACCAGCAGCCGAGGGGACAGGGACGAGCAGTACTTC. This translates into CTSSRGDRDEQYF.

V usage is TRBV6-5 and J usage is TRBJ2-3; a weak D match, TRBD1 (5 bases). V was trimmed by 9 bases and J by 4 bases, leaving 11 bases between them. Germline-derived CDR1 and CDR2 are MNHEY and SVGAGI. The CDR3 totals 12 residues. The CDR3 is CASRGWADTQYF. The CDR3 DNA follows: TGTGCCAGTAGGGGATGGGCAGATACGCAGTATTTT.

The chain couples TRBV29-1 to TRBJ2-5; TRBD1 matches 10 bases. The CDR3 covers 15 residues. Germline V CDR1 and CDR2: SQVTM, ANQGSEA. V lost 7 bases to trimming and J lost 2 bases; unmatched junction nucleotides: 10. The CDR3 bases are TGCAGCGAGGTCGATGGGACAGGGGCTCAAGAGACCCAGTACTTC. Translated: CSEVDGTGAQETQYF. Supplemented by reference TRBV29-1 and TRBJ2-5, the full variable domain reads SAVISQKPSRDICQRGTSLTIQCQVDSQVTMMFWYRQQPGQSLTLIATANQGSEATYESGFVIDKFPISRPNLTFSTLTVSNMSPEDSSIYLCSEVDGTGAQETQYFGPGTRLLVL.

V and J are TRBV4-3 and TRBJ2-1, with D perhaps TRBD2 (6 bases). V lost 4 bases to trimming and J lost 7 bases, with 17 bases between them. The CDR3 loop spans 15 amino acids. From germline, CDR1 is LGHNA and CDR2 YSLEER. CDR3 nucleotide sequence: TGCGCCAGCAGCCTAGCGACTAGTACCCAAAATGAGCAGTTCTTC. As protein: CASSLATSTQNEQFF.

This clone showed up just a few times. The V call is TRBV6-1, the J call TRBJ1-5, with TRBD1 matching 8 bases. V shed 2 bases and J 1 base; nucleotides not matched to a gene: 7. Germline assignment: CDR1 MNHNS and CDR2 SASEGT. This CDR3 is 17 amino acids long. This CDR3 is CASSERTGGWSNQPQHF. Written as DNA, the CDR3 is TGTGCCAGCAGTGAACGTACAGGGGGTTGGAGCAATCAGCCCCAGCATTTT.

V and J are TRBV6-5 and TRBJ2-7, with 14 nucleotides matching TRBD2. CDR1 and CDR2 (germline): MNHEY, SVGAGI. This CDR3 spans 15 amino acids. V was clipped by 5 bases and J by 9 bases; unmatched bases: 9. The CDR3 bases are TGTGCCAGCAGTCCCAAGACTAGCGGGAGGGCCGCGCAGTACTTC. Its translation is CASSPKTSGRAAQYF.

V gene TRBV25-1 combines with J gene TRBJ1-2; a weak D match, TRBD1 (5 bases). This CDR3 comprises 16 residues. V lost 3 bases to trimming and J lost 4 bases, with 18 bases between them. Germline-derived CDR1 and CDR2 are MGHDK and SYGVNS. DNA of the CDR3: TGTGCCAGCAGTGATCAGGGAGGCAGGGCCTTCTATGGCTACACCTTC. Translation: CASSDQGGRAFYGYTF.

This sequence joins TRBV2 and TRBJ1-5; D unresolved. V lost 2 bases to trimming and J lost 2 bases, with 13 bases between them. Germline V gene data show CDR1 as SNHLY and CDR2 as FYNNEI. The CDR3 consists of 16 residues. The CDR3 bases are TGTGCCAGCAGTGAACCGGAGCTTAGTGGCAATCAGCCCCAGCATTTT. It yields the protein CASSEPELSGNQPQHF.

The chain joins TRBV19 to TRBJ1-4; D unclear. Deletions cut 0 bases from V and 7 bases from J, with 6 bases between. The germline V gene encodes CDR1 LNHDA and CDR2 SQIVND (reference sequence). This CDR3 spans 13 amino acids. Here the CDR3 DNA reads TGTGCCAGTAGTATAGACAGTACTGAAAAACTGTTTTTT. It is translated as CASSIDSTEKLFF.

The CDR3 here is CASSADSTYGYTF. Here the CDR3 DNA reads TGTGCCAGCAGCGCGGACAGTACCTATGGCTACACCTTC. The chain couples TRBV2 to TRBJ1-2; TRBD1 might be the D (6 bases). The CDR3 runs 13 residues. Trimming removed 6 bases from V and 4 bases from J, with 12 bases in between. Germline CDR1 reads SNHLY; CDR2 reads FYNNEI. Full variable domain (remainder filled in from reference TRBV2 and TRBJ1-2): EPEVTQTPSHQVTQMGQEVILRCVPISNHLYFYWYRQILGQKVEFLVSFYNNEISEKSEIFDDQFSVERPDGSNFTLKIRSTKLEDSAMYFCASSADSTYGYTFGSGTRLTVV.

This chain's CDR3 is CASSVSGTGVEQFF. The CDR3 DNA reads TGTGCCAGCAGCGTTAGCGGGACAGGGGTGGAGCAGTTCTTC. The chain joins TRBV9 to TRBJ2-1; TRBD1 agrees at 10 bases. This CDR3 contains 14 residues. V gave up 2 bases and J gave up 10 bases; unmatched junction bases: 6. The germline CDR1 and CDR2 sequences are SGDLS and YYNGEE.

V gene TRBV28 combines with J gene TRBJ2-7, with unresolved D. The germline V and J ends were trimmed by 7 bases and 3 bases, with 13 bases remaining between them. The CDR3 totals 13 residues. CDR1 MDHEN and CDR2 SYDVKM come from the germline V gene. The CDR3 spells CASTGANSYEQYF. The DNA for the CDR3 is TGTGCCAGCACCGGAGCTAACAGCTACGAGCAGTACTTC. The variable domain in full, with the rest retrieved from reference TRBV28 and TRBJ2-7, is DVKVTQSSRYLVKRTGEKVFLECVQDMDHENMFWYRQDPGLGLRLIYFSYDVKMKEKGDIPEGYSVSREKKERFSLILESASTNQTSMYLCASTGANSYEQYFGPGTRLTVT.

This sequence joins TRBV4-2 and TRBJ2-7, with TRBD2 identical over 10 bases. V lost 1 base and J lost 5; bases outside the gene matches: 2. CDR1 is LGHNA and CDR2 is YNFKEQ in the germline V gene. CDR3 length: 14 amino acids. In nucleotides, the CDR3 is TGTGCCAGCAGCCAAGCCGGGACTAGCGACGAGCAGTACTTC. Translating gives CASSQAGTSDEQYF.

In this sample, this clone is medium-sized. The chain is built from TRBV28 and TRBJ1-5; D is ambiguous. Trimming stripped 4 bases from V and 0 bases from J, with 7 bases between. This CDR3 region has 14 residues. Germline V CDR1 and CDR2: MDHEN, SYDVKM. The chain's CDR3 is CASSSLNSNQPQHF. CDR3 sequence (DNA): TGTGCCAGCAGTTCCCTCAATAGCAATCAGCCCCAGCATTTT.

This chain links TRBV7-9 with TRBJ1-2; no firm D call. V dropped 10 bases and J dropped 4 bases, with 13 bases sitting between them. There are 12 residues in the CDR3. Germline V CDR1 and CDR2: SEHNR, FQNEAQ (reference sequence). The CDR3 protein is CATPRDAYGYTF. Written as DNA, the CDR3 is TGTGCCACCCCTCGAGATGCCTATGGCTACACCTTC.

The CDR3: CASSWGQGEQYF. CDR3 in DNA: TGCGCCAGCAGCTGGGGACAGGGCGAGCAGTACTTC. This chain uses TRBV5-1 with TRBJ2-7; 9 bases are a match to TRBD1. CDR3 size: 12 residues. Germline loops: CDR1 SGHRS, CDR2 YFSETQ. V dropped 3 bases and J dropped 6; count of bases not matched to a gene: 1.

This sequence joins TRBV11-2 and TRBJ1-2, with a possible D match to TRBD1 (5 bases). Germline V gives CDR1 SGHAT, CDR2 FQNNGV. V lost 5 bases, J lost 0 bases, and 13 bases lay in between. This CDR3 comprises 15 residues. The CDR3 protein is CASSPGAATNYGYTF. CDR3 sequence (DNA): TGTGCCAGCAGCCCTGGGGCAGCGACTAACTATGGCTACACCTTC.

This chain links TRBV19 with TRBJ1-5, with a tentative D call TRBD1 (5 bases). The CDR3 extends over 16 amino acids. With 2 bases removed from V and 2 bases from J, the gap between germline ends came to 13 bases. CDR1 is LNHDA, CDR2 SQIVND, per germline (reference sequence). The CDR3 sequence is CASSIQAAGGNQPQHF. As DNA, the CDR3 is TGTGCCAGTAGTATACAGGCGGCGGGGGGCAATCAGCCCCAGCATTTT.

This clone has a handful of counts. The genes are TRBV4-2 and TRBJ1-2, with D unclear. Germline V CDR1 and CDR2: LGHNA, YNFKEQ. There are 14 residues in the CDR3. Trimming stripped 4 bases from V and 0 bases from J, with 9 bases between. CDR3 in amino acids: CASSPQGSNYGYTF. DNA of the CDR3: TGTGCCAGCAGCCCGCAAGGGTCTAACTATGGCTACACCTTC.

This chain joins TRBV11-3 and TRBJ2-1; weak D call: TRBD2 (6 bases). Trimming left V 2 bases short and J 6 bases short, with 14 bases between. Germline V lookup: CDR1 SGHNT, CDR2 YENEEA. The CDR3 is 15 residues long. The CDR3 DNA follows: TGTGCCAGCAGCTTATGGGAGGTTGAATCCAATGAGCAGTTCTTC. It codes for CASSLWEVESNEQFF.

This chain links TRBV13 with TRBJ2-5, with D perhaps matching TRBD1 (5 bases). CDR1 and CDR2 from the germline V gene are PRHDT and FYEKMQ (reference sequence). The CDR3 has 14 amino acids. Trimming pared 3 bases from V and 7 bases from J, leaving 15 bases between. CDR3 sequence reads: CASSLGRPQGTQYF. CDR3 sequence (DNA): TGTGCCAGCAGCTTGGGAAGGCCTCAGGGGACCCAGTACTTC.

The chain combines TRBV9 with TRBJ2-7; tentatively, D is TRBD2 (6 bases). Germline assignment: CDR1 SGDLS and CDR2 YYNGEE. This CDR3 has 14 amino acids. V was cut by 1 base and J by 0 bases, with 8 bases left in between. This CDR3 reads CASSVTGSSYEQYF. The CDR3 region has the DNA TGTGCCAGCAGCGTAACCGGGAGCTCCTACGAGCAGTACTTC.